This passage covers 24 T cell receptor beta chains from one sample sequenced in a study of somatic mutations in cytotoxic T cells in rheumatoid arthritis. Profiling relied on immunoSEQ multiplex PCR, and the TCRdb table lists in-frame clones only, not all of them. The data hold about 27,000 clones, with roughly four fifths observed a single time. The specimen sequenced was CD8+ T cells sorted from blood. The receptors were gathered from a woman between 18 and 29 years old in good health.

This clone showed up just a few times. The chain is built from TRBV5-6 and TRBJ2-7; D unclear. Trimming removed 2 bases from V and 4 bases from J, with 7 bases in between. Germline V CDR1 and CDR2: SGHDT, YYEEEE. The CDR3 is made up of 12 amino acids. This chain's CDR3 is CASSFVGYEQYF. The CDR3 bases are TGTGCCAGCAGCTTCGTAGGGTACGAGCAGTACTTC. Full variable domain (outside the CDR3, taken from reference TRBV5-6 and TRBJ2-7): DAGVTQSPTHLIKTRGQQVTLRCSPKSGHDTVSWYQQALGQGPQFIFQYYEEEERQRGNFPDRFSGHQFPNYSSELNVNALLLGDSALYLCASSFVGYEQYFGPGTRLTVT.

This chain joins TRBV15 and TRBJ2-6, with 8 bases lining up with TRBD1. This CDR3 region has 19 residues. Germline V gene data show CDR1 as LNHNV and CDR2 as YYDKDF (reference sequence). Germline trimming cut 1 base from V and 0 bases from J; bases unmatched to any gene: 8. The CDR3 protein is CATSRVKTGVFSGANVLTF. The CDR3 nucleotides read TGTGCCACCAGCAGAGTTAAGACAGGGGTCTTCTCTGGGGCCAACGTCCTGACTTTC.

V and J are TRBV7-8 and TRBJ1-5; D gene ambiguous. Germline CDR1 reads SGHVS; CDR2 reads FQNEAQ. The germline V and J ends were trimmed by 1 base and 6 bases, with 13 bases remaining between them. The CDR3 runs 15 residues. The CDR3 DNA reads TGTGCCAGCAGCTTAGGGGAGGGATGGAGTCAGCCCCAGCATTTT. This codes for CASSLGEGWSQPQHF.

CDR3 nucleotide sequence: TGTGCCAGCGCCTTATCTGGACAGGTTGAAGCTTTCTTT. Translation: CASALSGQVEAFF. This rearrangement joins TRBV2 to TRBJ1-1, with 7 bases fitting TRBD1. J was trimmed by 7 bases and V by 8 bases; bases with no gene match: 10. This CDR3 comprises 13 residues. Per the germline V gene, CDR1 is SNHLY and CDR2 is FYNNEI.

The chain joins TRBV7-2 to TRBJ2-7; tentative D call: TRBD1 (6 bases). Germline lookup yields CDR1 SGHTA and CDR2 FQGNSA. V shed 3 bases and J shed 6 bases, with 18 bases lying between them. The CDR3 spans 15 residues. CDR3: CASSFMGAAAREQYF. In nucleotides, the CDR3 is TGTGCCAGCAGCTTCATGGGGGCCGCGGCGCGCGAGCAGTACTTC.

This chain connects TRBV5-1 to TRBJ2-5, with TRBD2 matching over 10 bases. This CDR3 comprises 15 residues. Trimming cost V 2 bases and J 2 bases; bases outside gene matches: 3. Germline CDR1 SGHRS, CDR2 YFSETQ. CDR3 sequence reads: CASSLSGRVQETQYF. As DNA, the CDR3 is TGCGCCAGCAGCTTAAGCGGGAGGGTTCAAGAGACCCAGTACTTC.

This clone has just one count. The chain uses TRBV7-6 and TRBJ2-1; no definite D call. In germline, CDR1 is SGHVS, CDR2 FNYEAQ. The germline V and J ends were trimmed by 1 base and 8 bases, with 12 bases remaining between them. CDR3 length: 14 amino acids. The CDR3 loop is CASSLGVGSDEQFF. The DNA of the CDR3 is TGTGCCAGCAGCTTAGGGGTCGGGTCAGATGAGCAGTTCTTC. Variable domain in full (rest from reference TRBV7-6 and TRBJ2-1): GAGVSQSPRYKVTKRGQDVALRCDPISGHVSLYWYRQALGQGPEFLTYFNYEAQQDKSGLPNDRFSAERPEGSISTLTIQRTEQRDSAMYRCASSLGVGSDEQFFGPGTRLTVL.

The V and J genes are TRBV27 and TRBJ2-3, with D tentatively TRBD1 (6 bases). This CDR3 has 14 amino acids. V lost 5 bases and J lost 2, with 11 bases in between. CDR1 is MNHEY, CDR2 SMNVEV, per germline (reference sequence). CDR3 amino acids: CASSGTGSTDTQYF. In DNA form, the CDR3 reads TGTGCCAGCAGTGGAACAGGGTCCACAGATACGCAGTATTTT.

This clone showed up just a few times. The chain carries TRBV28 and TRBJ2-5; 8 nucleotides align to TRBD2. This CDR3 has 14 residues. Trimming took 5 bases from V and 1 from J; bases not matched to a gene: 3. Germline assignment: CDR1 MDHEN and CDR2 SYDVKM. The CDR3 DNA is TGTGCCAGCAGTCCTCGGGAGGGCCAAGAGACCCAGTACTTC. The encoded protein is CASSPREGQETQYF. The full variable domain, with the rest looked up from reference TRBV28 and TRBJ2-5, is DVKVTQSSRYLVKRTGEKVFLECVQDMDHENMFWYRQDPGLGLRLIYFSYDVKMKEKGDIPEGYSVSREKKERFSLILESASTNQTSMYLCASSPREGQETQYFGPGTRLLVL.

The chain employs TRBV30 and TRBJ2-2; 7 bases agree with TRBD2. The CDR3 length is 15 residues. Germline V CDR1 and CDR2: GTSNPN, SVGIG (reference sequence). V lost 0 bases and J lost 5; bases outside the gene matches: 6. CDR3 loop: CAWSVRLGGTGELFF. CDR3 in DNA: TGTGCCTGGAGTGTACGACTCGGGGGGACCGGGGAGCTGTTTTTT.

This clone was detected once. This chain uses TRBV28 with TRBJ1-3; D unresolved. Looked up from germline, CDR1 is MDHEN and CDR2 is SYDVKM. Trimming stripped 4 bases from V and 4 bases from J, with 11 bases between. The CDR3 has 14 residues. Here the CDR3 reads CASSSHMVGNTIYF. The CDR3 DNA is TGTGCCAGCAGTTCCCATATGGTCGGAAACACCATATATTTT.

By proportion, this clone is medium-sized. This sequence joins TRBV7-2 and TRBJ2-2; D is ambiguous. Trimming took off 5 bases at V and 6 bases at J, with 7 bases between the two ends. The CDR3 length is 12 residues. CDR1 and CDR2 (germline): SGHTA, FQGNSA. CDR3 bases: TGTGCCAGCAGCCCCGTTTCCGGGGAGCTGTTTTTT. Translated: CASSPVSGELFF. The complete variable domain, with remaining parts taken from reference TRBV7-2 and TRBJ2-2, reads GAGVSQSPSNKVTEKGKDVELRCDPISGHTALYWYRQSLGQGLEFLIYFQGNSAPDKSGLPSDRFSAERTGGSVSTLTIQRTQQEDSAVYLCASSPVSGELFFGEGSRLTVL.

This sequence joins TRBV29-1 and TRBJ2-3; possible D gene TRBD2, 6 bases. Trimming removed 0 bases from V and 5 bases from J, with 18 bases in between. The CDR3 has 16 amino acids. Looked up from germline, CDR1 is SQVTM and CDR2 is ANQGSEA. In DNA form, the CDR3 reads TGCAGCGTTGAAGAGGGCTCTCTAGCGTCCAGAGATACGCAGTATTTT. Translated: CSVEEGSLASRDTQYF.

The chain joins TRBV5-4 to TRBJ2-3; 10 bases fit TRBD2. CDR1 and CDR2 (germline): SGHNT, YYREEE (reference sequence). The trim removed 2 bases at V and 3 bases at J, leaving 9 bases unmatched. CDR3 length: 17 amino acids. The CDR3 DNA reads as TGTGCCAGCAGCTTTTTCAGCGGGGGGGCCGAGACAGATACGCAGTATTTT. It yields the protein CASSFFSGGAETDTQYF.

This clone has just a few counts. V gene TRBV2 combines with J gene TRBJ1-1; D remains unclear. V was cut by 10 bases and J by 0 bases, with 15 bases left in between. Germline V gene lookup returns CDR1 SNHLY and CDR2 FYNNEI. This CDR3 comprises 14 residues. CDR3 protein: CAIPSEDLNTEAFF. The CDR3 nucleotides are TGTGCCATCCCGTCGGAGGACTTGAACACTGAAGCTTTCTTT. Full variable domain (outside the CDR3, taken from reference TRBV2 and TRBJ1-1): EPEVTQTPSHQVTQMGQEVILRCVPISNHLYFYWYRQILGQKVEFLVSFYNNEISEKSEIFDDQFSVERPDGSNFTLKIRSTKLEDSAMYFCAIPSEDLNTEAFFGQGTRLTVV.

The CDR3, as DNA: TGTGCCAGCAGTGAAATCTCAAGCTACGAGCAGTACTTC. Its protein is CASSEISSYEQYF. The chain couples TRBV2 to TRBJ2-7; D not resolved. Per the germline V gene, CDR1 is SNHLY and CDR2 is FYNNEI. The V end was cut by 2 bases, the J end by 3 bases, with 8 bases between. CDR3 length: 13 residues.

V and J are TRBV6-4 and TRBJ2-2; 9 bases agree with TRBD1. The CDR3 loop spans 16 amino acids. V trimming: 5 bases; J trimming: 0 bases; junction bases outside the gene matches: 4. Germline-derived CDR1 and CDR2 are MRHNA and SNTAGT. In DNA, the CDR3 is TGTGCCAGCAGTAGTCGGACAGGGGCGAACACCGGGGAGCTGTTTTTT. It is translated as CASSSRTGANTGELFF.

This chain connects TRBV7-2 to TRBJ2-2, with 11 bases fitting TRBD2. The CDR3 is 18 amino acids. J lost 0 bases, V lost 5 bases, and 8 bases had no gene match. The germline gives CDR1 SGHTA, CDR2 FQGNSA. This CDR3 reads CASSVSGRVSANTGELFF. Written as DNA, the CDR3 is TGTGCCAGCAGCGTTAGCGGGAGGGTTTCCGCGAACACCGGGGAGCTGTTTTTT.

A single count supports this clone. The V call is TRBV4-1, the J call TRBJ2-1, with 11 bases aligning to TRBD2. Trimming at V came to 4 bases and at J to 5 bases, leaving 4 bases not matched to a gene. The CDR3 loop spans 15 amino acids. Looked up from germline, CDR1 is MGHRA and CDR2 is YSYEKL. The CDR3 coding sequence is TGCGCCAGCAGCCTAGGACTAGCGGGCAACAATGAGCAGTTCTTC. The encoded protein is CASSLGLAGNNEQFF.

The rearrangement links TRBV6-1 to TRBJ1-1; possibly TRBD1 for D (5 bases). Germline values: CDR1 MNHNS, CDR2 SASEGT. The CDR3 consists of 15 residues. V dropped 7 bases and J dropped 4 bases, with 19 bases sitting between them. CDR3 in amino acids: CASTTRTTGPTEAFF. In nucleotides, the CDR3 is TGTGCCAGCACCACAAGGACCACAGGCCCCACTGAAGCTTTCTTT.

The chain is built from TRBV4-1 and TRBJ2-1; 10 bases line up with TRBD2. Germline values: CDR1 MGHRA, CDR2 YSYEKL. The V and J ends lost 3 bases and 0 bases, in that order; junction bases with no gene match: 2. CDR3 length: 16 amino acids. The CDR3 protein is CASSQPSGSSYNEQFF. The CDR3 DNA is TGCGCCAGCAGCCAGCCTAGCGGGAGCTCCTACAATGAGCAGTTCTTC.

The V and J genes are TRBV10-3 and TRBJ2-5; the D is unclear. The CDR3 has 13 residues. The V end lost 0 bases, the J end lost 4 bases, and 6 bases lay between the germline ends. Germline V gene sequence: CDR1 ENHRY, CDR2 SYGVKD. Here the CDR3 reads CAISESMVETQYF. In DNA form, the CDR3 reads TGTGCCATCAGTGAGTCGATGGTAGAGACCCAGTACTTC.

This chain connects TRBV6-1 to TRBJ1-4; D unresolved. Germline V CDR1 and CDR2: MNHNS, SASEGT. This CDR3 comprises 15 residues. The germline V and J ends were trimmed by 7 bases and 0 bases, with 12 bases remaining between them. The CDR3 DNA reads TGTGCCAGCACCCTAGCGGAAGCAACTAATGAAAAACTGTTTTTT. It codes for CASTLAEATNEKLFF.

This rearrangement joins TRBV12-5 to TRBJ2-2; unclear D gene. Germline CDR1 and CDR2: LGHNT and FRNRAP. CDR3 length: 12 residues. Trimming left V 2 bases short and J 9 bases short, with 7 bases between. The CDR3: CASGLPTWELFF. The CDR3 nucleotides read TGTGCTAGTGGTTTGCCTACTTGGGAGCTGTTTTTT.